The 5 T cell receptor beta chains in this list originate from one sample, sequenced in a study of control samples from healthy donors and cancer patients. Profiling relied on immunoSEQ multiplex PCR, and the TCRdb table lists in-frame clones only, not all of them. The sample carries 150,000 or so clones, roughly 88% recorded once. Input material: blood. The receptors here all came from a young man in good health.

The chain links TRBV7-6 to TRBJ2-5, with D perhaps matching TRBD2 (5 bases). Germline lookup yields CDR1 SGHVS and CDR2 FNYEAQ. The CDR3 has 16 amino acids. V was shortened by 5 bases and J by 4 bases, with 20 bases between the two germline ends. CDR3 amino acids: CASSHSRPGTRETQYF. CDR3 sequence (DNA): TGTGCCAGCAGCCACTCCCGGCCAGGTACTAGAGAGACCCAGTACTTC.

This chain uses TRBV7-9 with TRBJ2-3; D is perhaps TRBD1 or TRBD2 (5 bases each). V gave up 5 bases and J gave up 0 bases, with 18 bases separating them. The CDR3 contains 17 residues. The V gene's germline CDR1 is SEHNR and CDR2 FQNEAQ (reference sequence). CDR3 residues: CASSPGTATTSTDTQYF. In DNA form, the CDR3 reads TGTGCCAGCAGCCCAGGGACGGCGACTACTAGCACAGATACGCAGTATTTT.

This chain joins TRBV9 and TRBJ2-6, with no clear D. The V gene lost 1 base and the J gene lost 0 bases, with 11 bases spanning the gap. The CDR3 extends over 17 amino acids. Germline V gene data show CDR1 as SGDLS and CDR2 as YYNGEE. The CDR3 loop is CASSVRGPGSGANVLTF. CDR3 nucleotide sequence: TGTGCCAGCAGCGTACGCGGACCCGGCTCTGGGGCCAACGTCCTGACTTTC.

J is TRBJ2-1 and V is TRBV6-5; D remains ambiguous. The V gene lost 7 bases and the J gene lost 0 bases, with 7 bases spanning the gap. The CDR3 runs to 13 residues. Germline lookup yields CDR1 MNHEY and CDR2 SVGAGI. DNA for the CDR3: TGTGCCAGCAAGGCTAGCTCCTACAATGAGCAGTTCTTC. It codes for CASKASSYNEQFF.

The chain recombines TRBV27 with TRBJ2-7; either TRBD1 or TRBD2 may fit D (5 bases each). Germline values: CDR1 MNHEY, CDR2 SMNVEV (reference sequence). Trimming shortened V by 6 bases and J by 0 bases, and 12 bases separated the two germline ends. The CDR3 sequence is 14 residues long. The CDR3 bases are TGTGCCAGCAGCCGGGACCTTAGCTCCTACGAGCAGTACTTC. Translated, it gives CASSRDLSSYEQYF.